This T cell receptor beta chain was recovered during a study of graft-versus-host responses after intestinal transplantation. On the study more broadly: As for transplant type, recipients had multivisceral, liver-intestinal, or isolated intestinal grafts. Induction with anti-thymocyte globulin, then tacrolimus and steroids for three to four years, was given to all recipients. Study results and caveats: Across patients carrying graft-donor T cell macrochimerism, allografts held high graft-versus-host to host-versus-graft clonal ratios. Recipient marrow contained GvH clones, some of which appeared first in ileum or blood.

Trimming removed 0 bases from V and 3 bases from J; junction bases left unmatched: 21. The CDR3 is 22 residues long. Germline lookup yields CDR1 MGHRA and CDR2 YSYEKL. TCRdb's copy holds only in-frame clones and misses some; the assay was immunoSEQ multiplex PCR. The table lists 29,000 or so clones, approximately 93% of them singletons, with roughly 0.72% in the top ten. With respect to this clone: As yet, its antigen is unknown.

The sample here was PBMCs, taken 66 days after intestinal transplant. This clonotype was sampled from a human patient who received an intestinal transplant, so some T cells may come from the graft donor. The genes are TRBV4-1 and TRBJ2-5, with TRBD2 matching 11 bases. The CDR3 DNA follows: TGCGCCAGCAGCCAAGATCCCTTTGGGGGGGCGCTAGCGGGAGGCCGGGAAGAGACCCAGTACTTC. Its protein is CASSQDPFGGALAGGREETQYF.